The sequence of this T cell receptor beta chain was determined in a study of T cell repertoires in cytomegalovirus infection. A single record per CDR3 protein comes from TCRdb applying MiXCR to the reads. In the table there are about 570,000 distinct CDR3 sequences, approximately 40% of which are singletons. Per the germline V gene, CDR1 is SGHAT and CDR2 is FQNNGV. The CDR3 is 16 residues long. Trimming removed 2 bases from V and 3 bases from J, with 15 bases in between. This clonotype has more than one count but fewer than ten. Antigen unknown. The chain combines TRBV11-2 with TRBJ2-3; either TRBD1 or TRBD2 may fit D (5 bases each). The specimen was cultured PBMCs, collected from culture after CMV antigen stimulation. This TCR was recovered from a human donor in good health (CMV status not recorded). Some clones in this sample may be carry-over from other donors' samples. The CDR3 loop reads CASSLLWGKGTDTQYF. CDR3 DNA sequence: TGTGCCAGCAGCTTACTTTGGGGGAAAGGGACAGATACGCAGTATTTT.